This T cell receptor (beta chain) was captured by sequencing in a study of early T cells in non-severe SARS-CoV-2 infection. Study-wide points: Lookups in VDJdb leaned toward anti-spike CD8 responses and missed private and CD4 specificities.

V was trimmed by 0 bases and J by 2 bases, leaving 11 bases between them. Germline assignment: CDR1 LGHDT and CDR2 YNNKEL (reference sequence). The CDR3 is 15 amino acids. This clonotype was counted a few times. Its antigen is still unknown. Tagging with unique molecular identifiers was applied to individual cDNA molecules. TCRdb itself ran the 5' RACE reads through MiXCR, one entry per CDR3 protein. The sample carries tens of thousands of distinct CDR3 sequences, roughly 4.8% recorded once. This chain connects TRBV3-1 to TRBJ2-7; no firm D call. What was sequenced was whole blood. The TCR comes from an adult who was a healthcare worker with PCR-confirmed SARS-CoV-2 infection or an uninfected control (not recorded which). CDR3: CASSQDRWAPYEQYF. CDR3 DNA sequence: TGTGCCAGCAGCCAAGATCGGTGGGCACCCTACGAGCAGTACTTC.